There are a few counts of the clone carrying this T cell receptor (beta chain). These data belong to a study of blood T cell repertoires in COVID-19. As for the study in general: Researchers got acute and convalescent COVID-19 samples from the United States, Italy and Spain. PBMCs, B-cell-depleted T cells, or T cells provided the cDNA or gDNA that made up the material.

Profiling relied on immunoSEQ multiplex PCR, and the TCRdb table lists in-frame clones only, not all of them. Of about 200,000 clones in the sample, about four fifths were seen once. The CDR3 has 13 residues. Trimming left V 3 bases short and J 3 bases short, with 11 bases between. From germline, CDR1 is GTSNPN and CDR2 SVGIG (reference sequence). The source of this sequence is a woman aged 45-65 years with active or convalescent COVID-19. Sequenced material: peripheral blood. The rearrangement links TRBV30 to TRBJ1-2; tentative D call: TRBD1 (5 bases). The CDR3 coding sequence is TGTGCCTGGAGCCAGGGAAGGGACTATGGCTACACCTTC. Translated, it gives CAWSQGRDYGYTF. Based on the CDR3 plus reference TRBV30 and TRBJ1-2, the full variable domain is SQTIHQWPATLVQPVGSPLSLECTVEGTSNPNLYWYRQAAGRGLQLLFYSVGIGQISSEVPQNLSASRPQDRQFILSSKKLLLSDSGFYLCAWSQGRDYGYTFGSGTRLTVV.